The 17 T cell receptor beta chains below all came from one sample that was sequenced in a study of cytomegalovirus exposure and HLA in healthy donors. This PCR relied on a set of 60 Vbeta primers and 13 Jbeta primers. Assay used: immunoSEQ multiplex PCR; TCRdb lists only in-frame clones, some missing. The sample consists of 250,000 to 350,000 clones, roughly 88% of them appearing once. Sequenced sample: PBMCs. The receptor set was obtained from a man between 35 and 55 years old in good health and CMV-seropositive.

This CDR3 reads CASSSDREVVYEQYF. As DNA, the CDR3 is TGTGCCAGCTCATCGGACAGGGAGGTCGTGTACGAGCAGTACTTC. V usage is TRBV18 and J usage is TRBJ2-7, with 8 bases lining up with TRBD1. The CDR3 is 15 amino acids. Per the germline V gene, CDR1 is KGHSH and CDR2 is LQKENI. V shed 5 bases and J 4 bases; nucleotides not matched to a gene: 10.

This clone was observed once. The gene calls are TRBV2 and TRBJ1-5, with 9 bases matching TRBD1. V trimming: 7 bases; J trimming: 4 bases; junction bases outside the gene matches: 5. There are 14 residues in the CDR3. Germline V gives CDR1 SNHLY, CDR2 FYNNEI. The CDR3 DNA reads TGTGCCAGCACCCCCGGACAGGGGAATCAGCCCCAGCATTTT. Encoded protein: CASTPGQGNQPQHF. Using reference TRBV2 and TRBJ1-5 for the parts outside the CDR3, the full variable domain is EPEVTQTPSHQVTQMGQEVILRCVPISNHLYFYWYRQILGQKVEFLVSFYNNEISEKSEIFDDQFSVERPDGSNFTLKIRSTKLEDSAMYFCASTPGQGNQPQHFGDGTRLSIL.

The genes are TRBV6-6 and TRBJ2-3, with a weak D call TRBD1 (5 bases). Deletions cut 6 bases from V and 1 base from J, with 11 bases between. The CDR3 consists of 14 residues. Germline CDR1 reads MNHNY; CDR2 reads SVGAGI (reference sequence). The CDR3 region has the DNA TGTGCCAGCAGCCGGACATATGGCACAGATACGCAGTATTTT. As protein: CASSRTYGTDTQYF.

This clone was observed a single time. The chain is built from TRBV30 and TRBJ2-5; weak D call: TRBD1 (5 bases). V shed 2 bases and J shed 4 bases, with 14 bases lying between them. The CDR3 runs to 14 residues. Germline lookup yields CDR1 GTSNPN and CDR2 SVGIG (reference sequence). CDR3 loop: CAWSPGGRGETQYF. Here the CDR3 DNA reads TGTGCCTGGAGTCCCGGCGGAAGGGGAGAGACCCAGTACTTC.

The chain couples TRBV5-1 to TRBJ2-7; D is ambiguous. The CDR3 sequence is 13 residues long. V was trimmed by 0 bases and J by 3 bases, leaving 7 bases between them. Germline lookup yields CDR1 SGHRS and CDR2 YFSETQ. DNA of the CDR3: TGCGCCAGCAGCTTGGGGCAGTTCTACGAGCAGTACTTC. As protein: CASSLGQFYEQYF.

The CDR3 coding sequence is TGTGCCACCAGCAGAATACACCCGTCCCAAGAGACCCAGTACTTC. Residues: CATSRIHPSQETQYF. V gene TRBV15 combines with J gene TRBJ2-5, with D hard to call. The CDR3 consists of 15 residues. V was trimmed by 2 bases and J by 1 base, leaving 11 bases between them. The germline CDR1 and CDR2 sequences are LNHNV and YYDKDF (reference sequence).

The chain joins TRBV5-1 to TRBJ1-1; D is ambiguous. Per germline, CDR1 SGHRS and CDR2 YFSETQ. V was shortened by 0 bases and J by 0 bases, with 6 bases between the two germline ends. The CDR3 sequence is 14 residues long. CDR3 bases: TGCGCCAGCAGCTTGGACAGAGTGAACACTGAAGCTTTCTTT. This translates into CASSLDRVNTEAFF.

The gene calls are TRBV6-1 and TRBJ2-3; tentative D call: TRBD2 (6 bases). From germline, CDR1 is MNHNS and CDR2 SASEGT. The CDR3 has 15 residues. Between the trimmed V and J ends, which lost 6 bases and 1 base, there was a span of 14 bases. CDR3 region: CASSRIADGTDTQYF. In DNA form, the CDR3 reads TGTGCCAGCAGCCGAATAGCGGACGGCACAGATACGCAGTATTTT.

The chain uses TRBV7-2 and TRBJ1-4; possibly TRBD1 for D (6 bases). CDR1 is SGHTA, CDR2 FQGNSA, per germline. The CDR3 extends over 15 amino acids. V shed 4 bases and J shed 2 bases, with 11 bases lying between them. CDR3 sequence: CASSSTGNTNEKLFF. CDR3 DNA: TGTGCCAGCAGCTCAACAGGGAATACTAATGAAAAACTGTTTTTT.

This rearrangement joins TRBV4-3 to TRBJ1-1; TRBD1 agrees at 8 bases. Germline values: CDR1 LGHNA, CDR2 YSLEER. The V gene end was trimmed by 4 bases and the J gene end by 3 bases; junction bases not matched to a gene: 7. The CDR3 extends over 15 amino acids. The CDR3 sequence is CASSLDRGRYTEAFF. CDR3 DNA: TGCGCCAGCAGCCTAGACAGGGGACGGTACACTGAAGCTTTCTTT.

About this clone itself: This sample also contains other DNA sequences that code for the same CDR3. The chain has TRBV6-5 and TRBJ2-7; a weak D match, TRBD2 (6 bases). CDR1 is MNHEY, CDR2 SVGAGI, per germline. CDR3 size: 12 residues. Between the trimmed V and J ends, which lost 6 bases and 2 bases, there was a span of 8 bases. CDR3 sequence: CASRGGTYEQYF. The CDR3 DNA reads as TGTGCCAGCAGAGGCGGGACCTACGAGCAGTACTTC.

The chain has TRBV18 and TRBJ1-3; D remains unclear. V was pared by 2 bases and J by 2 bases, with 10 bases between. In germline, CDR1 is KGHSH, CDR2 LQKENI. The CDR3 loop spans 15 amino acids. CDR3 in DNA: TGTGCCAGCTCACCAACCAGTATACCTGGAAACACCATATATTTT. Translating it yields CASSPTSIPGNTIYF. Full variable domain (remainder filled in from reference TRBV18 and TRBJ1-3): NAGVMQNPRHLVRRRGQEARLRCSPMKGHSHVYWYRQLPEEGLKFMVYLQKENIIDESGMPKERFSAEFPKEGPSILRIQQVVRGDSAAYFCASSPTSIPGNTIYFGEGSWLTVV.

The table lists this clone with a few counts. The chain joins TRBV28 to TRBJ1-1; 9 bases line up with TRBD1. Germline V CDR1 and CDR2: MDHEN, SYDVKM. The V segment lost 6 bases and the J segment 13 bases; nucleotides outside the gene matches: 9. The CDR3 runs 12 residues. The CDR3 protein is CASSPGQGLDFF. Here the CDR3 DNA reads TGTGCCAGCAGCCCGGGACAGGGTCTAGATTTCTTT.

The genes are TRBV9 and TRBJ2-5; 9 bases match TRBD1. Germline loops: CDR1 SGDLS, CDR2 YYNGEE. Trimming at V came to 7 bases and at J to 5 bases, leaving 9 bases not matched to a gene. This CDR3 has 14 residues. In DNA, the CDR3 is TGTGCCAGCTCACAGGGGGCGATACCGGAGACCCAGTACTTC. Its protein product is CASSQGAIPETQYF.

The CDR3 nucleotides read TGTGCCAGCAATGGACATGACTACGAGCAGTACTTC. The encoded protein is CASNGHDYEQYF. The rearrangement joins TRBV21-1 to TRBJ2-7; TRBD1 is the table's D call and was not checked against the DNA. TRBV21-1 is a documented pseudogene. The CDR3 loop spans 12 amino acids.

CDR3 nucleotide sequence: TGCGCCAGTCGCCGGGACTATTCCTACGAGCAGTACTTC. Its translation is CASRRDYSYEQYF. The gene calls are TRBV10-2 and TRBJ2-7, with TRBD2 identical over 7 bases. After removal of 9 bases from V and 1 base from J, the junction contained 6 bases not matched to a gene. In germline, CDR1 is WSHSY, CDR2 SAAADI. The CDR3 contains 13 residues.

The J gene is TRBJ2-7, the V gene TRBV5-6, with D maybe TRBD1 (5 bases). V gave up 0 bases and J gave up 3 bases, with 16 bases separating them. Germline CDR1 SGHDT, CDR2 YYEEEE. The length of the CDR3 is 16 residues. The CDR3 sequence: CASSLDVGPASYEQYF. The CDR3 nucleotides are TGTGCCAGCAGCTTGGATGTGGGGCCCGCCAGCTACGAGCAGTACTTC.